A selection of T cell receptor beta chains follows, all from one sample in a study of graft-versus-host responses after intestinal transplantation. The table came from immunoSEQ multiplex PCR; TCRdb's copy has only in-frame clones and leaves some out. The profile shows fewer than 75,000 clones, about 90% of them singletons. The input for sequencing was PBMCs, taken 26 days after transplant. The receptors here all came from a human patient who received an intestinal transplant, so some T cells may come from the graft donor. CDR3s include the opening cysteine and the closing phenylalanine or tryptophan. A D gene is named only where the DNA matches it firmly. The size entry is marked missing in some rows and otherwise reads once, few, many or a size class.

j_call d_call v_call clone_size cdr3_nt cdr3_aa
TRBJ1-1 TRBD1 TRBV5-4 . TGTGCCAGCAGCTTCAGGGGGCTGAAGAACACTGAAGCTTTCTTT CASSFRGLKNTEAFF
TRBJ1-5 . TRBV28 . TGTGCCAGCAGTTCGCCTTGGGGGGGCGGGAATCAGCCCCAGCATTTT CASSSPWGGGNQPQHF
TRBJ2-3 TRBD1 TRBV7-9 . TGTGCCAGCAGCACCTGGGACAGGGGGTCAGATACGCAGTATTTT CASSTWDRGSDTQYF
TRBJ1-1 . TRBV29-1 . TGCAGTGACGGAGTTCGGACTGAAGCTTTCTTT CSDGVRTEAFF
TRBJ2-2 TRBD1 TRBV7-9 . TGTGCCAGCAGCCAGGACAGGGCGGTGAACACCGGGGAGCTGTTTTTT CASSQDRAVNTGELFF
TRBJ2-1 . TRBV2 . TGTGCCAGCAACATATACGTGTACAATGAGCAGTTCTTC CASNIYVYNEQFF
TRBJ1-3 TRBD1 TRBV9 . TGTGCCAGCAGCGTAGGTCAGGGGGCCGAAGGAAACACCATATATTTT CASSVGQGAEGNTIYF
TRBJ1-3 . TRBV11-2 . TGTGCCAGCAGCTTCCAGGGGTCCTCTGGAAACACCATATATTTT CASSFQGSSGNTIYF
TRBJ1-5 . TRBV7-2 . TGTGCCACAGGGCCAAGTAGCAATCAGCCCCAGCATTTT CATGPSSNQPQHF
TRBJ2-7 . TRBV7-2 . TGTGCCAGCAGCTTATCTCTCTCAGCCTACGAGCAGTACTTC CASSLSLSAYEQYF
TRBJ2-6 TRBD1 TRBV5-6 . TGTGCCAGCAGCTTGTTTTCCGGACAGGGCATCTCTGGGGCCAACGTCCTGACTTTC CASSLFSGQGISGANVLTF
TRBJ2-3 TRBD2 TRBV27 . TGTGCCAGCAGTTTAGCGGCGGGGGGGACTCTAGATACGCAGTATTTT CASSLAAGGTLDTQYF
TRBJ1-1 . TRBV6-1 . TGTGCCGGCGAACAGGGAGGGGGTTCTACTGAAGCTTTCTTT CAGEQGGGSTEAFF
TRBJ2-7 . TRBV14 . TGTGCCAGCAGCCAAGACAGGGTCTACGAGCAGTACTTC CASSQDRVYEQYF
TRBJ2-2 TRBD2 TRBV7-9 once TGTGCCAGCAGCCCACGACTAGCGGGAGGGAACGGGGAGCTGTTTTTT CASSPRLAGGNGELFF
TRBJ1-5 . TRBV27 once TGTGCCAGCAGTTTGTATCGGGAGAATCAGCCCCAGCATTTT CASSLYRENQPQHF
TRBJ2-1 TRBD2 TRBV2 . TGTGCCAGCAGTGCGGGGGAGGGATACAATGAGCAGTTCTTC CASSAGEGYNEQFF
TRBJ2-2 . TRBV18 . TGTGCCAGCTCACCAACACCTAACACCGGGGAGCTGTTTTTT CASSPTPNTGELFF
TRBJ2-1 . TRBV5-1 . TGCGCCAGCAGCTTGGCAGTGGGAGTGGATGAGCAGTTCTTC CASSLAVGVDEQFF
TRBJ1-2 . TRBV9 . TGTGCCAGCAGCGTAGGGGGGGAAGGCTACACCTTC CASSVGGEGYTF
TRBJ2-1 . TRBV27 once TGTGCCAGCAGTTTAAGCCTAGGAAGCTATGAGCAGTTCTTC CASSLSLGSYEQFF
TRBJ2-3 TRBD2 TRBV7-9 . TGTGCCAGCAGCCCCCTCGGGAGGGTCCGCACAGATACGCAGTATTTT CASSPLGRVRTDTQYF
TRBJ2-1 TRBD1 TRBV13 . TGTGCCAGCATAATGACAGGGTCTGTACTCGATGAGCAGTTCTTC CASIMTGSVLDEQFF
TRBJ2-7 . TRBV28 . TGTGCCAGCAGCTGGGATAACAGGGTACAATACGAGCAGTACTTC CASSWDNRVQYEQYF
TRBJ1-5 . TRBV15 . TGTGCCACCAGCCCAGGGGATAGCAATCAGCCCCAGCATTTT CATSPGDSNQPQHF
TRBJ2-1 . TRBV28 . TGTGCCAGCAGAAGCAGGGGCGGCGTGAATGAGCAGTTCTTC CASRSRGGVNEQFF
TRBJ2-1 . TRBV4-2 . TGTGCCAGCAGCCAGGTTAGGGGCGGTGAGCAGTTCTTC CASSQVRGGEQFF
TRBJ1-2 TRBD1 TRBV10-3 . TGTGCCACTCTAGACAGGGGTCATGGCTACACCTTC CATLDRGHGYTF
TRBJ2-1 . TRBV11-2 once TGTGCCAGCAGCTTAGGTCGCCCCAGTCCCTACAATGAGCAGTTCTTC CASSLGRPSPYNEQFF
TRBJ2-5 . TRBV5-6 . TGTGCCAGCAGCTTGGAGGGGGAAGAGACCCAGTACTTC CASSLEGEETQYF
TRBJ1-2 TRBD1 TRBV10-3 . TGTGCCATCAGTGTTGTGACAGGGGAAGGGAACTATGGCTACACCTTC CAISVVTGEGNYGYTF
TRBJ1-1 . TRBV19 . TGTGCCAGTAGTGCAAAACAGGGTATGAACACTGAAGCTTTCTTT CASSAKQGMNTEAFF
TRBJ1-6 . TRBV19 . TGTGCCAGTAGTATAGATCACTTTGATAATTCACCCCTCCACTTT CASSIDHFDNSPLHF
TRBJ1-2 TRBD1 TRBV19 . TGTGCCAGTAGCAATCAGGCCAGGGGGACCTATGGCTACACCTTC CASSNQARGTYGYTF
TRBJ1-2 . TRBV28 . TGTGCCAGCAGTTTCCGGGACAAAGTTAGGAATGGCTACACCTTC CASSFRDKVRNGYTF
TRBJ1-2 . TRBV5-4 . TGTGCCAGCAGCTTACCGGGACAAAATGGCTACACCTTC CASSLPGQNGYTF
TRBJ1-3 . TRBV28 . TGTGCCAGCAGTCCCGTGGGCGGAGGAAACGCCATATATTTT CASSPVGGGNAIYF
TRBJ2-5 . TRBV9 . TGTGCCAGCAGCGTCTTGAGGGAAGAGACCCAGTACTTC CASSVLREETQYF
TRBJ2-4 TRBD1 TRBV27 . TGTGCCAGCAGCGGGACAGGGAAAGCCAAAAACATTCAGTACTTC CASSGTGKAKNIQYF
TRBJ2-5 . TRBV5-1 . TGCGCCAGCAGCCTAACCGGGTGGCAAGAGACCCAGTACTTC CASSLTGWQETQYF
TRBJ1-1 TRBD1 TRBV7-3 . TGTGCCACTGGACAGGGCCTGAACACTGAAGCTTTCTTT CATGQGLNTEAFF
TRBJ1-5 . TRBV2 . TGTGCCAGCAGTGGGCAGGGTAAGAGCAATCAGCCCCAGCATTTT CASSGQGKSNQPQHF
TRBJ2-1 TRBD2 TRBV7-9 . TGTGCCAGCAGCGCGTCAGAGGGAGGGTTGGATGAGCAGTTCTTC CASSASEGGLDEQFF
TRBJ1-6 . TRBV7-3 . TGTGCCAGCAGCTTAACGGGGGGGTATAATTCACCCCTCCACTTT CASSLTGGYNSPLHF
TRBJ2-1 . TRBV6-1 . TGTGCCAGCAAGGGGGAGTCGGGGACCAACAATGAGCAGTTCTTC CASKGESGTNNEQFF
TRBJ1-1 . TRBV27 . TGTGCCAGCAGTTTATTGGGCGGGATGGACACTGAAGCTTTCTTT CASSLLGGMDTEAFF
TRBJ1-3 . TRBV7-8 . TGTGCCAGCAGCTTATTAGGGGGCTCTGGAAACACCATATATTTT CASSLLGGSGNTIYF
TRBJ2-2 TRBD2 TRBV6-5 once TGTGCCAGCAGTCACCCGACTAGCGGTGCCGGGGAGCTGTTTTTT CASSHPTSGAGELFF
TRBJ1-2 . TRBV10-3 . TGTGCCATCAGTGAGTCAGCTGGGGCCGGCTACACCTTC CAISESAGAGYTF
TRBJ1-3 . TRBV7-9 . TGTGCCAGCAGCTTATTAGATAGCTCTGGAAACACCATATATTTT CASSLLDSSGNTIYF
TRBJ1-1 TRBD1 TRBV4-1 . TGCGCCAGCAGCCAAGAGGGACAGTTGAACACTGAAGCTTTCTTT CASSQEGQLNTEAFF
TRBJ2-5 . TRBV5-1 . TGCGCCAGCAGCTTGGTATTTTCAGAGACCCAGTACTTC CASSLVFSETQYF
TRBJ2-2 . TRBV7-9 . TGTGCCAGCAGCCTATGGACAGCTCCGAACACCGGGGAGCTGTTTTTT CASSLWTAPNTGELFF
TRBJ2-5 TRBD2 TRBV5-1 . TGCGCCAGCAGCCGAGGTAGGCTAGCGGCTTGGTACCAAGAGACCCAGTACTTC CASSRGRLAAWYQETQYF
TRBJ1-5 . TRBV7-3 . TGTGCCAGCAGCTTAACCGGTGATCAGCCCCAGCATTTT CASSLTGDQPQHF
TRBJ1-5 TRBD1 TRBV10-2 . TGCGCCAGCGGTGACAGGGTTCAGCCCCAGCATTTT CASGDRVQPQHF
TRBJ2-1 TRBD2 TRBV7-2 . TGTGCCAGCAGCTTAAGTGTGCGGGAGCTGGACAATGAGCAGTTCTTC CASSLSVRELDNEQFF
TRBJ1-1 . TRBV27 . TGTGCCAGCAGTTTATCCCCGGGGACTTTTAGGTCTGCTTTCTTT CASSLSPGTFRSAFF
TRBJ2-1 TRBD1 TRBV4-2 . TGTGCCAGCGTTGGGACAGTTCACAATGAGCAGTTCTTC CASVGTVHNEQFF